Below, 17 T cell receptor beta chains from the same sample are listed, as sequenced in a study of glioma-infiltrating T cells. Using RNA template, CDR3s of TCR alpha and beta were amplified with iRepertoire arm-PCR. From the multiplex PCR reads, TCRdb called clonotypes with MiXCR, one entry per CDR3 protein. The sample holds fewer than 90,000 distinct CDR3 sequences, about 25% seen once. The specimen was glioma tissue, nonneoplastic brain tissue, or PBMCs (not recorded which). These receptors all come from a human donor with low-grade glioma or glioblastoma, undergoing nonglioma brain surgery, or in good health (not recorded which).

This clonotype was recorded many times. The J gene is TRBJ2-5, the V gene TRBV7-2; TRBD2 matches 8 bases. The CDR3 length is 17 residues. Trimming cost V 8 bases and J 4 bases; bases outside gene matches: 18. Germline CDR1 SGHTA, CDR2 FQGNSA. CDR3 residues: CASVDQIGGRLGETQYF. CDR3 nucleotides: TGTGCCAGCGTGGACCAAATAGGCGGGAGGCTGGGAGAGACCCAGTACTTC.

The CDR3 DNA follows: TGCAGCGTTGAAGACATCTGGGGGAACTATGGCTACACCTTC. It is translated as CSVEDIWGNYGYTF. The chain is built from TRBV29-1 and TRBJ1-2; D is perhaps TRBD1 (5 bases). The V gene's germline CDR1 is SQVTM and CDR2 ANQGSEA. V lost 0 bases to trimming and J lost 2 bases, with 10 bases between them. The CDR3 is made up of 14 amino acids.

Many counts were recorded for this clonotype. V and J are TRBV6-1 and TRBJ2-5; 8 bases are shared with TRBD2. The germline V gene encodes CDR1 MNHNS and CDR2 SASEGT. This CDR3 contains 15 residues. V trimming: 6 bases; J trimming: 4 bases; junction bases outside the gene matches: 10. CDR3 amino acids: CASRSLAGSGETQYF. DNA of the CDR3: TGTGCCAGCAGGTCCTTAGCGGGGAGCGGAGAGACCCAGTACTTC.

There are many counts of this clonotype. This chain connects TRBV4-1 to TRBJ2-7; the match to TRBD1 covers 8 bases. CDR3 length: 15 amino acids. The V and J ends lost 4 bases and 2 bases, in that order; junction bases with no gene match: 7. The germline gives CDR1 MGHRA, CDR2 YSYEKL. The CDR3 DNA reads TGCGCCAGCAGCCGACACGGGACAGGTACCTACGAGCAGTACTTC. Translation gives CASSRHGTGTYEQYF.

Many counts were recorded for this clonotype. The chain links TRBV20-1 to TRBJ2-3, with 7 bases identical to TRBD2. Germline assignment: CDR1 DFQATT and CDR2 SNEGSKA (reference sequence). V shed 0 bases, J shed 8 bases, and the junction held 14 bases outside the gene matches. This CDR3 contains 16 residues. CDR3: CSARDPNSGSGGTQYF. CDR3 DNA: TGCAGTGCTAGAGACCCAAATAGCGGGTCCGGGGGTACGCAGTATTTT.

This clonotype has a handful of counts. CDR3 coding DNA: TGTGCCAGCAGCTTAGGCCGGGACTCAATATCCCCCGCCTCTGAAGCTTTCTTT. It specifies CASSLGRDSISPASEAFF. The rearrangement joins TRBV7-9 to TRBJ1-1; a possible D gene is TRBD1 (5 bases). This CDR3 has 18 residues. From germline, CDR1 is SEHNR and CDR2 FQNEAQ (reference sequence). V was shortened by 1 base and J by 6 bases, with 24 bases between the two germline ends.

This clonotype appeared many times. The chain couples TRBV10-3 to TRBJ1-1, with a tentative D call TRBD1 (5 bases). V was shortened by 5 bases and J by 5 bases, with 12 bases between the two germline ends. Germline CDR1 ENHRY, CDR2 SYGVKD. The CDR3 runs to 13 residues. Here the CDR3 reads CAISTREETEAFF. The CDR3 DNA reads TGTGCCATCAGTACCAGGGAGGAGACTGAAGCTTTCTTT.

Comments on this clonotype: A much larger clone differs by one base, so this may be a read error. The rearrangement links TRBV14 to TRBJ1-2, with D possibly matching TRBD1 (5 bases). Looked up from germline, CDR1 is SGHDN and CDR2 is FVKESK. CDR3 size: 17 residues. Trimming shortened V by 2 bases and J by 0 bases, and 16 bases separated the two germline ends. The CDR3 region has the DNA TGTGCCAGCAGCCAAATTGGGGGGGTCGGAGCTAACTATGGCTACACCTTC. Translated, it gives CASSQIGGVGANYGYTF.

This clonotype has ten or more counts. The gene calls are TRBV10-1 and TRBJ2-3; 12 nucleotides agree with TRBD2. Per germline, CDR1 WNHNN and CDR2 SYGVQD (reference sequence). The V segment lost 2 bases and the J segment 3 bases; nucleotides outside the gene matches: 0. The CDR3 loop spans 15 amino acids. This chain's CDR3 is CASSETSGGTDTQYF. CDR3 in DNA: TGCGCCAGCAGTGAGACTAGCGGGGGGACAGATACGCAGTATTTT.

Notes on this clonotype: A much bigger clone sits one base away, suggesting this may be a read error. This chain connects TRBV6-6 to TRBJ2-5; the match to TRBD1 covers 7 bases. Germline values: CDR1 MNHNY, CDR2 SVGAGI (reference sequence). The CDR3 has 14 residues. CDR3 in amino acids: CASSHSGQRETQYF. CDR3 sequence (DNA): TGTGCCAGCAGTCACTCGGGACAGCGGGAGACCCAGTACTTC.

This clonotype appeared many times. The CDR3 DNA reads TGTGCCAGCAGCCAAGCCCTGGACAGCCAAGAGACCCAGTACTTC. Protein product: CASSQALDSQETQYF. The chain uses TRBV14 and TRBJ2-5; TRBD1 is a possible D gene (6 bases). V gave up 1 base and J gave up 1 base, with 10 bases separating them. Germline-derived CDR1 and CDR2 are SGHDN and FVKESK. The CDR3 sequence is 15 residues long.

Only one count was recorded for this clonotype. The chain has TRBV11-2 and TRBJ2-7; TRBD1 matches 7 bases. From germline, CDR1 is SGHAT and CDR2 FQNNGV. The CDR3 totals 14 residues. With V trimmed by 6 bases and J by 0 bases, 5 bases remained unmatched. The CDR3 reads CASRQSGGSYEQYF. The DNA for the CDR3 is TGTGCCAGCAGGCAGTCAGGGGGCTCCTACGAGCAGTACTTC.

This clonotype came up many times. CDR3 in DNA: TGTGCCAGCCATCCGAGGGACAAGCTCTACGAGCAGTACTTC. It translates to CASHPRDKLYEQYF. This chain links TRBV6-2 or TRBV6-3 with TRBJ2-7; tentatively, D is TRBD1 (6 bases). The CDR3 is 14 residues long. V shed 8 bases and J shed 3 bases, with 17 bases lying between them. Germline V lookup: CDR1 MNHEY, CDR2 SVGEGT.

This clonotype was counted at least ten times. The V call is TRBV6-1, the J call TRBJ1-5, with 8 positions matching TRBD1. V trimming: 6 bases; J trimming: 1 base; junction bases outside the gene matches: 11. CDR1 and CDR2 (germline): MNHNS, SASEGT. The CDR3 consists of 17 residues. The CDR3 is CASRFPGQEKSNQPQHF. In DNA form, the CDR3 reads TGTGCCAGCAGGTTTCCGGGACAGGAAAAGAGCAATCAGCCCCAGCATTTT.

As for this clonotype: Given a much more abundant clone one base away, this may be a read error. J is TRBJ2-6 and V is TRBV28; 9 nucleotides agree with TRBD1. The germline V gene encodes CDR1 MDHEN and CDR2 SYDVKM. This CDR3 is built from 15 residues. DNA of the CDR3: TGTGCCAGCAGGCAACAGGGGGCTGGGGCCAACATCCTGACTTTC. It codes for CASRQQGAGANILTF.

This clonotype was found many times. The J gene is TRBJ2-7, the V gene TRBV10-3, with 10 bases aligning to TRBD1. J lost 5 bases, V lost 3 bases, and 4 bases had no gene match. The V gene's germline CDR1 is ENHRY and CDR2 SYGVKD. The CDR3 contains 14 residues. The CDR3 region is CAISDRDRGNEQYF. The CDR3 nucleotides read TGTGCCATCAGTGACCGGGACAGGGGTAACGAGCAGTACTTC.

This clonotype came up many times. The V gene is TRBV7-2, the J gene TRBJ1-1, with D perhaps matching TRBD1 (5 bases). Germline V gene sequence: CDR1 SGHTA, CDR2 FQGNSA. V lost 0 bases and J lost 4, with 12 bases in between. CDR3 size: 15 residues. CDR3 amino acids: CASSLASLGGTEAFF. The CDR3 DNA reads as TGTGCCAGCAGCTTAGCTTCCCTGGGGGGCACTGAAGCTTTCTTT.